This is a list of T cell receptor beta chains from one sample in a study of blood T cell repertoires in COVID-19. Measured with immunoSEQ multiplex PCR; TCRdb has only the in-frame clones, and not every one. The table records a few hundred thousand clones, 85% to 90% of them present only once. The sample comprised peripheral blood. These receptors were obtained from a woman between 35 and 50 years old with acute or convalescent COVID-19. Both conserved end residues are part of each CDR3. A D gene is named only where the DNA matches it firmly. Size is stated for part of the rows, as once, few or many counts, or as a class when the clone is expanded.

>TRBJ1-5|.|TRBV9|TRBD1
CASSVGTGFNQPQHF
TGTGCCAGCAGCGTAGGGACAGGGTTCAATCAGCCCCAGCATTTT
>TRBJ1-2|.|TRBV24-1|.
CATSDFYSGYTF
TGTGCCACCAGTGATTTCTATAGTGGCTACACCTTC
>TRBJ1-5|.|TRBV19|.
CASRLGHPSNQPQHF
TGTGCCAGTAGGTTGGGACACCCTAGCAATCAGCCCCAGCATTTT
>TRBJ2-2|.|TRBV27|TRBD1
CASGYLTGGDTGELFF
TGTGCCAGCGGCTACTTGACAGGGGGCGACACCGGGGAGCTGTTTTTT
>TRBJ1-1|.|TRBV5-1|.
CASSFGQLNTEAFF
TGCGCCAGCAGCTTCGGACAGTTGAACACTGAAGCTTTCTTT
>TRBJ2-5|.|TRBV5-1|TRBD1
CASSPSGQAQETQYF
TGCGCCAGCAGCCCCAGCGGACAGGCCCAAGAGACCCAGTACTTC
>TRBJ1-1|few|TRBV18|TRBD1
CASSPEAGGRTEAFF
TGTGCCAGCTCACCAGAGGCAGGGGGAAGGACTGAAGCTTTCTTT
>TRBJ1-1|.|TRBV5-6|.
CASSLGSLYTEAFF
TGTGCCAGCAGCTTGGGCAGTTTGTACACTGAAGCTTTCTTT
>TRBJ1-2|.|TRBV6-5|TRBD1
CASSSPRRGLVYGYTF
TGTGCCAGCAGTTCCCCCCGCAGGGGGCTGGTCTATGGCTACACCTTC
>TRBJ1-2|.|TRBV6-5|TRBD1
CASSSGGNYGYTF
TGTGCCAGCAGTTCAGGGGGAAACTATGGCTACACCTTC
>TRBJ1-1|.|TRBV5-4|.
CASSRPQGRPTEAFF
TGTGCCAGCAGCCGTCCCCAGGGGAGACCCACTGAAGCTTTCTTT
>TRBJ1-5|.|TRBV4-1|TRBD1
CASSQGQGAAQPQHF
TGCGCCAGCAGCCAAGGACAGGGGGCCGCTCAGCCCCAGCATTTT
>TRBJ1-4|.|TRBV5-8|TRBD1
CASSPTGGAGNEKLFF
TGTGCCAGCAGCCCGACAGGGGGCGCGGGAAATGAAAAACTGTTTTTT
>TRBJ1-2|.|TRBV5-1|.
CASSLLTADGYTF
TGCGCCAGCAGCTTGCTCACCGCGGATGGCTACACCTTC
>TRBJ1-5|.|TRBV28|.
CASSFRRDRRGNQPQHF
TGTGCCAGCAGTTTTAGGCGAGACAGGCGAGGCAATCAGCCCCAGCATTTT
>TRBJ1-1|once|TRBV11-2|TRBD1
CASSKRDSTEAFF
TGTGCCAGCAGCAAACGGGACAGCACTGAAGCTTTCTTT
>TRBJ2-3|.|TRBV13|TRBD1
CASSGDRAADTQYF
TGTGCCAGCAGCGGAGACAGGGCCGCAGATACGCAGTATTTT
>TRBJ1-4|.|TRBV6-5|TRBD1
CASKFGGQGGEKLFF
TGTGCCAGCAAATTCGGCGGACAGGGTGGTGAAAAACTGTTTTTT
>TRBJ2-4|few|TRBV15|.
CATSRDSYSAGAKNIQYF
TGTGCCACCAGCAGAGATTCCTATTCGGCAGGAGCCAAAAACATTCAGTACTTC
>TRBJ1-6|.|TRBV3-1/TRBV3-2|.
CASSQEVSPLHF
TGTGCCAGCAGCCAGGAGGTTTCACCCCTCCACTTT
>TRBJ2-5|.|TRBV4-1|TRBD1
CASSHVISTGLVETQYF
TGCGCCAGCAGCCACGTCATTTCGACAGGGCTCGTAGAGACCCAGTACTTC
>TRBJ1-2|.|TRBV30|.
CAWSVENLNYGYTF
TGTGCCTGGAGTGTAGAGAACCTTAACTATGGCTACACCTTC
>TRBJ1-4|.|TRBV3-1/TRBV3-2|TRBD1
CASSQEWTGSFEKLFF
TGTGCCAGCAGCCAAGAGTGGACAGGGTCATTTGAAAAACTGTTTTTT
>TRBJ1-5|.|TRBV19|.
CASSPWGEDQPQHF
TGTGCCAGTAGTCCCTGGGGCGAGGATCAGCCCCAGCATTTT
>TRBJ2-5|.|TRBV14|.
CASSQGLGRGQETQYF
TGTGCCAGCAGCCAAGGCCTCGGCAGGGGCCAAGAGACCCAGTACTTC
>TRBJ1-5|.|TRBV7-9|TRBD1
CASSQSDRAGNQPQHF
TGTGCCAGCAGCCAATCGGACAGGGCCGGCAATCAGCCCCAGCATTTT
>TRBJ2-1|.|TRBV28|TRBD1
CASSFGDRSNEQFF
TGTGCCAGCAGTTTTGGGGACAGGAGCAATGAGCAGTTCTTC
>TRBJ1-2|.|TRBV25-1|.
CASSEYFTDTYYGYTF
TGTGCCAGCAGTGAATATTTTACAGACACTTACTATGGCTACACCTTC
>TRBJ2-5|.|TRBV11-2|.
CASSFFRGAGETQYF
TGTGCCAGCAGCTTCTTCCGGGGGGCCGGAGAGACCCAGTACTTC
>TRBJ1-5|.|TRBV2|TRBD1
CASSSRDSSHSNQPQHF
TGTGCCAGCAGTTCCCGGGACAGTTCTCATAGCAATCAGCCCCAGCATTTT
>TRBJ1-2|.|TRBV4-1|.
CASSQGPGLRANYGYTF
TGCGCCAGCAGCCAAGGTCCGGGACTGAGAGCTAACTATGGCTACACCTTC
>TRBJ1-4|.|TRBV6-1|.
CASSEAGGIRGAKLFF
TGTGCCAGCAGTGAAGCGGGCGGGATTAGAGGGGCAAAACTGTTTTTT
>TRBJ1-2|.|TRBV5-1|TRBD1
CASTLGQSYNYGYTF
TGCGCCAGCACCCTGGGACAGTCCTATAACTATGGCTACACCTTC
>TRBJ2-1|.|TRBV11-2|TRBD2
CASRPLAGLYNEQFF
TGTGCCAGCAGACCACTAGCGGGGTTATACAATGAGCAGTTCTTC
>TRBJ2-3|once|TRBV7-9|.
CASSSGPLARATDTQYF
TGTGCCAGCAGCTCGGGCCCACTAGCCAGGGCCACAGATACGCAGTATTTT
>TRBJ2-1|.|TRBV25-1|TRBD2
CASGEPLAGDYNEQFF
TGTGCCAGCGGTGAGCCTCTAGCGGGGGACTACAATGAGCAGTTCTTC
>TRBJ1-6|.|TRBV2|TRBD1
CASIEDRGLYNSPLHF
TGTGCCAGCATTGAGGACAGGGGCCTATATAATTCACCCCTCCACTTT
>TRBJ1-4|.|TRBV4-1|TRBD1
CASSQTGTEGVVFF
TGCGCCAGCAGCCAGACCGGGACAGAAGGGGTAGTGTTTTTT
>TRBJ1-2|.|TRBV5-1|TRBD1
CASSTGQGFSGYTF
TGCGCCAGCAGCACGGGACAGGGGTTTAGTGGCTACACCTTC